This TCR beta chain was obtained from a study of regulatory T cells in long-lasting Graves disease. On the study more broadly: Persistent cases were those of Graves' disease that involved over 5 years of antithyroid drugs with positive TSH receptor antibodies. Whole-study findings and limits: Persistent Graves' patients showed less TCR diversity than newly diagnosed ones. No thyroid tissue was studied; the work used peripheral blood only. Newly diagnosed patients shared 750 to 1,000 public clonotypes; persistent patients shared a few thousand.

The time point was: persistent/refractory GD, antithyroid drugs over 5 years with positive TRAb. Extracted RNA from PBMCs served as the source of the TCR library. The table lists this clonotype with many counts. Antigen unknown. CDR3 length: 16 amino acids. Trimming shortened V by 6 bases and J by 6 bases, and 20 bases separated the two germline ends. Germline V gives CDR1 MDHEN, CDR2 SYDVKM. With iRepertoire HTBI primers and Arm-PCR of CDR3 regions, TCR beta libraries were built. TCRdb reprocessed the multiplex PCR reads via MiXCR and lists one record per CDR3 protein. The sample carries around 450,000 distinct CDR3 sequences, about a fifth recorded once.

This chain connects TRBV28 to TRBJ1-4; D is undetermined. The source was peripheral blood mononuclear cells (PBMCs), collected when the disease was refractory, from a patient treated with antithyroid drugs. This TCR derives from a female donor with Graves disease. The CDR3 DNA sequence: TGTGCCAGCAGCCCCTTGGGCCAAGGGAAGGATGAAAAACTGTTTTTT. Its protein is CASSPLGQGKDEKLFF.